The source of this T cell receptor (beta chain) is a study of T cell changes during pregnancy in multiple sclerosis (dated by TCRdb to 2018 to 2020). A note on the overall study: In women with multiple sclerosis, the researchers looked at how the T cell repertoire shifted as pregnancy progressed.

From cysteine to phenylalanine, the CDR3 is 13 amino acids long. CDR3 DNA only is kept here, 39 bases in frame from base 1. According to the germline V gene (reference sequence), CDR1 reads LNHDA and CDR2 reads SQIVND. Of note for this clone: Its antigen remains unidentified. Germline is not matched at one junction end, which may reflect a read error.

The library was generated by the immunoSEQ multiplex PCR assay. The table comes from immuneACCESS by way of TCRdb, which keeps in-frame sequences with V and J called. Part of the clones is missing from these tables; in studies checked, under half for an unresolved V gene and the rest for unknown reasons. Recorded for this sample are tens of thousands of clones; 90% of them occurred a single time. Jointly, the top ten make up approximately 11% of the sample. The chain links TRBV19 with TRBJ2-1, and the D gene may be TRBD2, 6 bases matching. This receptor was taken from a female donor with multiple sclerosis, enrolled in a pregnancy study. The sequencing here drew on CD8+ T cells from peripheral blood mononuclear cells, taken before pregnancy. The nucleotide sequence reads TGTGCCAGTAGTATCCGATCTAGCGATGATCAGTTCTTC. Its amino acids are CASSIRSSDDQFF.